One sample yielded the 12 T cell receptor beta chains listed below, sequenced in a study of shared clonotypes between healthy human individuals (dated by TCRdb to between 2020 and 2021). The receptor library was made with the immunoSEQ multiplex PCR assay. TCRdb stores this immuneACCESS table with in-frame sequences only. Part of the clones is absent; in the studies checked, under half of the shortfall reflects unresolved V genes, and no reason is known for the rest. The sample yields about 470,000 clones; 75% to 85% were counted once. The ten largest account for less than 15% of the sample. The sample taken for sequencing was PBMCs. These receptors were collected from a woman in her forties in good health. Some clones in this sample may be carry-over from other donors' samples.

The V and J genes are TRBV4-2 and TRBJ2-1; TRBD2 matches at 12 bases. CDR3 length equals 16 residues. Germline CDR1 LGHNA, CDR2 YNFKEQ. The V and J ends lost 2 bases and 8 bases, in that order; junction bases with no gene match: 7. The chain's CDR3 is CASSQQRLAGADEQFF. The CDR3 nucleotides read TGTGCCAGCAGCCAACAACGACTAGCGGGAGCCGATGAGCAGTTCTTC.

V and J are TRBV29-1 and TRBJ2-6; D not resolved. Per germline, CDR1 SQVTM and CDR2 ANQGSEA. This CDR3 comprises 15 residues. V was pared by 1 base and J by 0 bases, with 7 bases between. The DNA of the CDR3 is TGCAGCGTTGAAGGTGGTAGCTCTGGGGCCAACGTCCTGACTTTC. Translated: CSVEGGSSGANVLTF.

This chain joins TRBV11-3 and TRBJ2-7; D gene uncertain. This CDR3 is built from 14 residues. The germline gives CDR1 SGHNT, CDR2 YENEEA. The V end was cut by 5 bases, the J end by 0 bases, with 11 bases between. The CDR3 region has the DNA TGTGCCAGCAGCCGCTTCTCGGGCTCCTACGAGCAGTACTTC. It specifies CASSRFSGSYEQYF.

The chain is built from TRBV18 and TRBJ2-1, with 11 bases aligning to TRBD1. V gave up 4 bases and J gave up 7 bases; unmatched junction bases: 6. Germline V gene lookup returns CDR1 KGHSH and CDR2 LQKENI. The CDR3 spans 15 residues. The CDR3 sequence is CASSLTGQGENEQFF. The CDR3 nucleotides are TGTGCCAGCTCACTTACGGGACAGGGGGAGAATGAGCAGTTCTTC.

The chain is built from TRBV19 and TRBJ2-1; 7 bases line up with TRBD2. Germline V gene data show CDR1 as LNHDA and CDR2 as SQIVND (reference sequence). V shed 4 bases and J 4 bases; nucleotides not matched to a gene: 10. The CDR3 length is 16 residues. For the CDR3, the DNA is TGTGCCAGTAGTACCGGGAGCCAGGGAGGGTACAATGAGCAGTTCTTC. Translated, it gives CASSTGSQGGYNEQFF.

CDR3: CASSPGQGTMSEAFF. CDR3 sequence (DNA): TGTGCCAGCTCACCTGGACAGGGGACGATGTCTGAAGCTTTCTTT. The chain uses TRBV18 and TRBJ1-1; 9 bases are a match to TRBD1. Germline V lookup: CDR1 KGHSH, CDR2 LQKENI. Trimming took 3 bases from V and 6 from J; bases not matched to a gene: 8. The CDR3 length is 15 residues.

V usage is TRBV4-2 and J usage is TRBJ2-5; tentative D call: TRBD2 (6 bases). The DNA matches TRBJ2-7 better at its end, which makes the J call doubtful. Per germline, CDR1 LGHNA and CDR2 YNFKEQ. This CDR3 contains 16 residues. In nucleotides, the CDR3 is TGTGCCAGCAGCCAAGATATCGGGAGTGGGGCCTACGAGCAGTACTTC. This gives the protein CASSQDIGSGAYEQYF.

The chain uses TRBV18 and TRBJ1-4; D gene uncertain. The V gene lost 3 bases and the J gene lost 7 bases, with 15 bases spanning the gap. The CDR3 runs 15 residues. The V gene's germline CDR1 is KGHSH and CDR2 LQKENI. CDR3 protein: CASSPERSFTEKLFF. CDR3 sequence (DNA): TGTGCCAGCTCACCGGAGCGGTCATTCACTGAAAAACTGTTTTTT.

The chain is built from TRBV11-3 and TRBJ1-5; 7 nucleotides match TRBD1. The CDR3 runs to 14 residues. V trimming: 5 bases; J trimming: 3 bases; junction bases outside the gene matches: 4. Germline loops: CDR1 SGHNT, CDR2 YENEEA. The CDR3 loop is CASSTGQFNQPQHF. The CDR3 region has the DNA TGTGCCAGCAGCACGGGACAGTTCAATCAGCCCCAGCATTTT.

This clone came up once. CDR3 sequence: CASSGGTGGDGNTIYF. CDR3 DNA: TGTGCCAGCAGTGGAGGTACAGGGGGCGATGGAAACACCATATATTTT. The V gene is TRBV6-6, the J gene TRBJ1-3, with TRBD1 matching over 9 bases. This CDR3 has 16 residues. The V and J ends lost 5 bases and 3 bases, in that order; junction bases with no gene match: 8. CDR1 and CDR2 (germline): MNHNY, SVGAGI (reference sequence).

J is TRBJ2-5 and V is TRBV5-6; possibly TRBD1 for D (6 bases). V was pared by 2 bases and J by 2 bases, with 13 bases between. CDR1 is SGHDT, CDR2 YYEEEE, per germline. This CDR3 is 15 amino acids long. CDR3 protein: CASSLSGTNQETQYF. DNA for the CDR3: TGTGCCAGCAGCTTAAGTGGGACAAATCAAGAGACCCAGTACTTC.

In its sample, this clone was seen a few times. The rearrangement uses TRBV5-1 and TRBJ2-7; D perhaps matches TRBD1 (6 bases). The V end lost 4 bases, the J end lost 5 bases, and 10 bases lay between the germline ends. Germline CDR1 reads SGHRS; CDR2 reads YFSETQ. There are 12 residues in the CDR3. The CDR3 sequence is CASSVQGNEQYF. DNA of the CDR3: TGCGCCAGCAGCGTACAGGGTAACGAGCAGTACTTC. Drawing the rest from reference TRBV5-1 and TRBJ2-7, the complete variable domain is KAGVTQTPRYLIKTRGQQVTLSCSPISGHRSVSWYQQTPGQGLQFLFEYFSETQRNKGNFPGRFSGRQFSNSRSEMNVSTLELGDSALYLCASSVQGNEQYFGPGTRLTVT.